Reported below is one T cell receptor (beta chain). Generated by immunoSEQ multiplex PCR, the TCRdb table keeps only in-frame clones and is missing some. The data contain over a million clones, roughly 98.5% of them singletons. CDR3 size: 16 residues. Trimming took 3 bases from V and 4 from J; bases not matched to a gene: 10. Germline V lookup: CDR1 SGHTA, CDR2 FQGNSA. The record originates from a study of shared clonotypes between healthy human individuals. The investigators split CD4+ cells into a CD45RA+ naive subset and a CD45RA-negative memory subset. This TCR derives from a man aged 25 to 40 in good health. Sequenced material: naive CD4+ T cells sorted from blood. As for subset: CD45RA+ positively selected. The V call is TRBV7-2, the J call TRBJ2-3; 7 nucleotides align to TRBD1. CDR3: CASSFRQGFSPDTQYF. CDR3 nucleotide sequence: TGTGCCAGCAGCTTTAGACAGGGTTTCTCCCCAGATACGCAGTATTTT.